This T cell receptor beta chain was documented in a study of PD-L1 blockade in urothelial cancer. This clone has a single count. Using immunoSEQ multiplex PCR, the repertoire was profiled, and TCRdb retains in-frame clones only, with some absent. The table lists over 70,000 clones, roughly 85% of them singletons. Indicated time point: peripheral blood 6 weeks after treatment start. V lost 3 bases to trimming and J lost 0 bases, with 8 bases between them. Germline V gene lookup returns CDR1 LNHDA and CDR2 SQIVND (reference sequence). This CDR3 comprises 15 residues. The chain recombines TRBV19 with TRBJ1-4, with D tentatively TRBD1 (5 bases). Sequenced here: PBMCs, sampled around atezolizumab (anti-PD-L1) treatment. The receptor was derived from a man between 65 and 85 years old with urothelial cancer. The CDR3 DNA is TGTGCCAGTAGTATCTACAGGTCAACTAATGAAAAACTGTTTTTT. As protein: CASSIYRSTNEKLFF.